Shown below are 13 T cell receptor beta chains from a single sample sequenced in a study of regulatory T cells in long-lasting Graves disease. Time point in this sample: persistent/refractory GD, antithyroid drugs over 5 years with positive TRAb. TCR sequences were obtained from RNA taken from PBMCs. iRepertoire HTBI primers and Arm-PCR of CDR3 regions built TCR beta libraries. TCRdb re-derived calls from the multiplex PCR reads in MiXCR, one entry per CDR3 protein. Of under 500,000 distinct CDR3 sequences listed, roughly 20% were seen once; the top ten hold roughly 20%. Specimen: peripheral blood mononuclear cells (PBMCs), collected when the disease was refractory, from a patient treated with antithyroid drugs. All receptors derive from a female donor with Graves disease.

This clonotype was seen at least ten times. The chain has TRBV28 and TRBJ1-5, with 9 bases aligning to TRBD1. This CDR3 region has 15 residues. From germline, CDR1 is MDHEN and CDR2 SYDVKM. The V and J ends lost 4 bases and 6 bases, in that order; junction bases with no gene match: 7. The CDR3, as DNA: TGTGCCAGCAGTTCGCCCGGGACAGGGAGTCAGCCCCAGCATTTT. Its protein product is CASSSPGTGSQPQHF.

This clonotype was observed a few times. The genes are TRBV5-1 and TRBJ2-3, with D possibly being TRBD1 (5 bases). Germline loops: CDR1 SGHRS, CDR2 YFSETQ. This CDR3 has 12 residues. The V and J ends lost 4 bases and 5 bases respectively, with 8 bases between them. The CDR3 sequence is CASSQGGDTQYF. For the CDR3, the DNA is TGCGCCAGCAGCCAGGGCGGAGATACGCAGTATTTT.

In regard to this clonotype: Since a much larger clone is just one base distant, this may be a read error. The rearrangement joins TRBV3-1 to TRBJ1-2; D gene unclear. The CDR3 consists of 14 residues. Between the trimmed V and J ends, which lost 3 bases and 2 bases, there was a span of 10 bases. Germline CDR1 LGHDT, CDR2 YNNKEL (reference sequence). CDR3 in DNA: TGTGCCAGCAGCCAGGCGGCAGAGAACTATGGCTACACCTTC. Translated: CASSQAAENYGYTF.

This clonotype was seen repeatedly, ten times or more. This chain's CDR3 is CASSHSGSNQPQHF. CDR3 nucleotide sequence: TGTGCCAGCAGCCATTCAGGGAGCAATCAGCCCCAGCATTTT. The chain uses TRBV3-1 and TRBJ1-5; tentatively, D is TRBD1 (5 bases). The CDR3 covers 14 residues. Trimming cost V 3 bases and J 1 base, with 7 bases left between them. Per the germline V gene, CDR1 is LGHDT and CDR2 is YNNKEL (reference sequence).

This clonotype was observed a few times. CDR3 bases: TGTGCCAGCCAAACGGAGGAGGAAACCTACGAGCAGTACTTC. Protein sequence: CASQTEEETYEQYF. The chain links TRBV28 to TRBJ2-7, with D possibly TRBD2 on 5 matching bases. The V gene lost 8 bases and the J gene lost 2 bases, with 16 bases spanning the gap. This CDR3 has 14 residues. Germline V gives CDR1 MDHEN, CDR2 SYDVKM.

As to this clonotype: Being one base from a much bigger clone, this may be a read error. V usage is TRBV20-1 and J usage is TRBJ2-5; 8 positions match TRBD2. Germline V gives CDR1 DFQATT, CDR2 SNEGSKA (reference sequence). This CDR3 comprises 15 residues. Trimming cost V 3 bases and J 4 bases; bases outside gene matches: 10. CDR3 loop: CSASGSGSLRETQYF. CDR3 coding DNA: TGCAGTGCTAGTGGGAGCGGGAGCCTCAGAGAGACCCAGTACTTC.

The chain uses TRBV7-3 and TRBJ2-1; the match to TRBD2 covers 9 bases. The CDR3 length is 15 residues. The V gene end was trimmed by 5 bases and the J gene end by 9 bases; junction bases not matched to a gene: 11. Germline values: CDR1 SGHTA, CDR2 FQGTGA. The CDR3 loop is CASSTSGSLPSEQFF. CDR3 nucleotide sequence: TGTGCCAGCAGCACTAGCGGGTCTCTCCCCAGTGAGCAGTTCTTC.

The chain couples TRBV20-1 to TRBJ1-3; D is unclear. The CDR3 loop spans 15 amino acids. The V gene's germline CDR1 is DFQATT and CDR2 SNEGSKA (reference sequence). V lost 5 bases to trimming and J lost 0 bases, with 14 bases between them. CDR3: CSARKDGYSGNTIYF. For the CDR3, the DNA is TGCAGTGCTCGAAAGGACGGATACTCTGGAAACACCATATATTTT.

This chain connects TRBV7-2 to TRBJ2-1; D gene ambiguous. CDR3 length: 14 residues. Trimming stripped 5 bases from V and 6 bases from J, with 14 bases between. In germline, CDR1 is SGHTA, CDR2 FQGNSA. The CDR3 loop is CASSPRVVGNEQFF. DNA of the CDR3: TGTGCCAGCAGCCCAAGGGTAGTGGGCAATGAGCAGTTCTTC.

This rearrangement joins TRBV24-1 to TRBJ2-2; 9 nucleotides line up with TRBD1. CDR3 length equals 16 residues. The germline V gene encodes CDR1 KGHDR and CDR2 SFDVKD. V dropped 2 bases and J dropped 4; count of bases not matched to a gene: 4. CDR3 bases: TGTGCCACCAGTGATTCCAACAGGGGGCCCACCGGGGAGCTGTTTTTT. It translates to CATSDSNRGPTGELFF.

This chain links TRBV19 with TRBJ1-1; TRBD1 matches 7 bases. The CDR3 extends over 15 amino acids. The ends lost 5 bases at V and 1 base at J; junction bases unmatched: 7. The V gene's germline CDR1 is LNHDA and CDR2 SQIVND (reference sequence). CDR3 sequence: CASSPQGLGNTEAFF. CDR3 DNA sequence: TGTGCCAGTAGTCCACAGGGGTTGGGGAACACTGAAGCTTTCTTT. Full variable domain (outside the CDR3, taken from reference TRBV19 and TRBJ1-1): DGGITQSPKYLFRKEGQNVTLSCEQNLNHDAMYWYRQDPGQGLRLIYYSQIVNDFQKGDIAEGYSVSREKKESFPLTVTSAQKNPTAFYLCASSPQGLGNTEAFFGQGTRLTVV.

This clonotype has ten or more counts. CDR3 DNA sequence: TGTGCCAGCAGGGACAGGATTAACACCGGGGAGCTGTTTTTT. Translation gives CASRDRINTGELFF. The rearrangement joins TRBV2 to TRBJ2-2; 7 positions match TRBD1. This CDR3 spans 14 amino acids. The germline V gene has CDR1 SNHLY and CDR2 FYNNEI. V lost 6 bases and J lost 2; bases outside the gene matches: 3.

The V gene is TRBV27, the J gene TRBJ1-5; D remains unclear. CDR1 is MNHEY, CDR2 SMNVEV, per germline (reference sequence). The CDR3 is 15 amino acids. V dropped 5 bases and J dropped 1 base, with 12 bases sitting between them. The CDR3 loop reads CASSPHVGSNQPQHF. For the CDR3, the DNA is TGTGCCAGCAGTCCCCATGTAGGCAGCAATCAGCCCCAGCATTTT.